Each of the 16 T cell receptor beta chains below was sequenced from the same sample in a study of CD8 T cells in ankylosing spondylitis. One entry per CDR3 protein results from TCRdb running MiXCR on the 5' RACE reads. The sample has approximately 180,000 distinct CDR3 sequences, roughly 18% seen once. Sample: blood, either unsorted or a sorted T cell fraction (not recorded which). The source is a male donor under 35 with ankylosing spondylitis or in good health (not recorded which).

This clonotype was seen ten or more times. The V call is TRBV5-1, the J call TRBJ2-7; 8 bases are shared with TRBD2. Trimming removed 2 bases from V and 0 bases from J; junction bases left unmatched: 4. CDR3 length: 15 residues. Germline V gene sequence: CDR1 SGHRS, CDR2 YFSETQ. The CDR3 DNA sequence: TGCGCCAGCAGCTTAATAGCGGGGTCCTCCTACGAGCAGTACGTC. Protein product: CASSLIAGSSYEQYV.

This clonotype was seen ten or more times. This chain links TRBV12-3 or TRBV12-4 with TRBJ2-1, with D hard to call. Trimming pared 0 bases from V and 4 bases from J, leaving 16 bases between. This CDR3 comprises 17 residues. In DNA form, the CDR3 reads TGTGCCAGCAGTTTAGCGCTCGGGCGGCAAGGGTACAATGAGCAGTTCTTC. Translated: CASSLALGRQGYNEQFF.

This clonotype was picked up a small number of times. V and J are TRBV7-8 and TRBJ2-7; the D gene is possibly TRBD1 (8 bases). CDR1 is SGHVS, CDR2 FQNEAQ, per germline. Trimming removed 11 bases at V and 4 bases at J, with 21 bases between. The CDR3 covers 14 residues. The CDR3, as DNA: TGTGCCTCCGGGGGGCAGGGGGCTTTGTACGAGCAGTACTTC. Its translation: CASGGQGALYEQYF.

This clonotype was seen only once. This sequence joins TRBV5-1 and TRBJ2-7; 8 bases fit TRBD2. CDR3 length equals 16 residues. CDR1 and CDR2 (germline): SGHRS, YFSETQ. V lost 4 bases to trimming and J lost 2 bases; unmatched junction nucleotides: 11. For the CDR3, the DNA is TGCGCCAGCAGCCGAACCTTGAGCGGGAGTACCTACGAGCAGTACTTC. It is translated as CASSRTLSGSTYEQYF.

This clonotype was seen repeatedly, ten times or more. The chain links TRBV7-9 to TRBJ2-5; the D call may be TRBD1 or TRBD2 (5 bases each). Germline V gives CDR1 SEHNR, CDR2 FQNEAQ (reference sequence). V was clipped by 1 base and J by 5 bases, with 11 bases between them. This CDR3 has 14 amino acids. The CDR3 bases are TGTGCCAGCAGCTTAGTCGGGGCAGGGGAGACCCAGTACTTC. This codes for CASSLVGAGETQYF.

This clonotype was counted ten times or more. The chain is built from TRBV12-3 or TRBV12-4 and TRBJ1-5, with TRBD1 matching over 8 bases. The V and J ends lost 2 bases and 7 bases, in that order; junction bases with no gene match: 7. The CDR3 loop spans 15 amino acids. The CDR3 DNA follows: TGTGCCAGCAGTTTATTGGCAGGGGGCGGCCAGCCCCAGCATTTT. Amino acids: CASSLLAGGGQPQHF.

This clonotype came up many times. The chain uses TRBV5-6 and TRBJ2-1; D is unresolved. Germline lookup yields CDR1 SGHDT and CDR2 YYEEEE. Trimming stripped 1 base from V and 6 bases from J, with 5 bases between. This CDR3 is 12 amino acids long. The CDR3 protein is CASSLTPNEQFF. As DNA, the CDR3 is TGTGCCAGCAGCTTGACCCCCAATGAGCAGTTCTTC.

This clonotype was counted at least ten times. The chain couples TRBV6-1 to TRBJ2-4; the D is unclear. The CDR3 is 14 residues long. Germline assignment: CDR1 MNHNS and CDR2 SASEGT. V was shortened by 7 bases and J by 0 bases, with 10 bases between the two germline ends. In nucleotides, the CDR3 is TGTGCCAGCACCGACAACCTAGCCAAAAACATTCAGTACTTC. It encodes CASTDNLAKNIQYF.

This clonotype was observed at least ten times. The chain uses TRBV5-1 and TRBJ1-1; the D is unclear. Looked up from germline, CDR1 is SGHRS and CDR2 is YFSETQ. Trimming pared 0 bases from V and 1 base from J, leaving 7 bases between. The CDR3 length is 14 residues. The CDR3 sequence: CASSLEGRNTEAFF. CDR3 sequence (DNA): TGCGCCAGCAGCTTGGAAGGACGGAACACTGAAGCTTTCTTT.

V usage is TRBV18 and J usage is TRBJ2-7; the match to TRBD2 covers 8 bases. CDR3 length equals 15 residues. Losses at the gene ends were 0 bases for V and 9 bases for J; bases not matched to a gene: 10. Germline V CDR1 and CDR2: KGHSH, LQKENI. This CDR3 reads CASSPPGLGGDRQYF. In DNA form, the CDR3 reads TGTGCCAGCTCACCACCGGGACTAGGAGGGGACCGGCAGTACTTC.

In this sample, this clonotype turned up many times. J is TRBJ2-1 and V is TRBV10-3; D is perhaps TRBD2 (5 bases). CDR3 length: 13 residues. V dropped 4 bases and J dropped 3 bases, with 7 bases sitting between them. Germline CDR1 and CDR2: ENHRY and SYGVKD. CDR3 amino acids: CAISVGSYNEQFF. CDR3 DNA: TGTGCCATCAGTGTGGGGAGCTACAATGAGCAGTTCTTC.

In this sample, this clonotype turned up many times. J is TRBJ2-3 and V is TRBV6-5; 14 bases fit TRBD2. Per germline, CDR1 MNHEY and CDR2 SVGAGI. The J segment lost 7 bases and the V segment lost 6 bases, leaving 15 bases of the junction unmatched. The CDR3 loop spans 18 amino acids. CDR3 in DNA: TGTGCCAGCAGCACAACCCGCGGGACTAGCGGGAGAGTGAATACGCAGTATTTT. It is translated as CASSTTRGTSGRVNTQYF.

The CDR3 sequence is CSVAIFRISGNTIYF. CDR3 sequence (DNA): TGCAGCGTTGCAATCTTCCGAATCTCTGGAAACACCATATATTTT. This sequence joins TRBV29-1 and TRBJ1-3, with D unresolved. Deletions cut 4 bases from V and 0 bases from J, with 13 bases between. This CDR3 is built from 15 residues. Germline-derived CDR1 and CDR2 are SQVTM and ANQGSEA.

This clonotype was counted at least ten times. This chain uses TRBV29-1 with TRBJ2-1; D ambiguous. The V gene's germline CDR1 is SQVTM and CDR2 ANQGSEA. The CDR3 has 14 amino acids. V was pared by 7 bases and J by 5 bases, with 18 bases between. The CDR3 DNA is TGCAGCGCTGGTCCCTCCGCCTTGGACAATGAGCAGTTCTTC. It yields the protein CSAGPSALDNEQFF.

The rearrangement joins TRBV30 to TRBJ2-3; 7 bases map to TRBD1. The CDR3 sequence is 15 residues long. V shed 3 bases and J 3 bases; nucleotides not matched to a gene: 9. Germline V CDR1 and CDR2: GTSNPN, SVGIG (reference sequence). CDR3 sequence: CAWSRKGARTDTQYF. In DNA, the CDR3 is TGTGCCTGGAGCAGGAAGGGGGCGCGTACAGATACGCAGTATTTT.

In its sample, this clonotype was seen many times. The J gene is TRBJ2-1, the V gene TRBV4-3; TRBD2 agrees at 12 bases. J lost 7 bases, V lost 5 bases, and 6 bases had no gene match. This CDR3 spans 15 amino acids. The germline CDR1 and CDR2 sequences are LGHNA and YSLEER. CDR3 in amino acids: CASSSTSGRRNEQFF. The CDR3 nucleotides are TGCGCCAGCAGCTCAACTAGCGGGAGGAGGAATGAGCAGTTCTTC.